This record looks at one T cell receptor (beta chain) sequence and its context. Its matching antigen is unknown. Second-dose intervals of approximately 4 or approximately 12 weeks were pooled. The sample is drawn from a study of T cell responses to AZD1222 COVID-19 vaccine. Germline-derived CDR1 and CDR2 are KGHSH and LQKENI. The CDR3 runs to 15 residues. V dropped 0 bases and J dropped 4; count of bases not matched to a gene: 5. Findings and caveats of the study: Among vaccine-associated CD4 TCRs, coverage spanned spike, with dominance at 160-218 and 743-854. The study reported that nearly half of spike-specific TCRs target unmutated variant regions.

Libraries were prepared by immunoSEQ multiplex PCR; TCRdb keeps only in-frame clonotypes and omits some of them. This table holds around 180,000 clones, approximately 90% found once. This sample comprised peripheral blood, obtained 28 days after the second AZD1222 dose. V and J are TRBV18 and TRBJ2-7; 8 nucleotides match TRBD2. This clonotype was obtained from an adult who received the AZD1222 COVID-19 vaccine. CDR3 coding DNA: TGTGCCAGCTCACCACCGTCTAGCGGGTGGTACGAGCAGTACTTC. Its protein is CASSPPSSGWYEQYF.